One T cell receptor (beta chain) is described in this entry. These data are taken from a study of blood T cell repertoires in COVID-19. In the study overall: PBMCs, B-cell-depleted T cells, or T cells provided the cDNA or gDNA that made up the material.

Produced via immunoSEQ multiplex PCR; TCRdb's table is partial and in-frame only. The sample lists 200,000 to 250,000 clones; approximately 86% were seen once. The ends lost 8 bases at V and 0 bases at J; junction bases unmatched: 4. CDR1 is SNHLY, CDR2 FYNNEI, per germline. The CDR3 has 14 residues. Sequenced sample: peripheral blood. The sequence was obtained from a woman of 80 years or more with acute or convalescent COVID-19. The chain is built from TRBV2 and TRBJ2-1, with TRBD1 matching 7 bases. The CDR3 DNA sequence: TGTGCCAGCCAGGGGGATCGCTCCTACAATGAGCAGTTCTTC. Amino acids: CASQGDRSYNEQFF.